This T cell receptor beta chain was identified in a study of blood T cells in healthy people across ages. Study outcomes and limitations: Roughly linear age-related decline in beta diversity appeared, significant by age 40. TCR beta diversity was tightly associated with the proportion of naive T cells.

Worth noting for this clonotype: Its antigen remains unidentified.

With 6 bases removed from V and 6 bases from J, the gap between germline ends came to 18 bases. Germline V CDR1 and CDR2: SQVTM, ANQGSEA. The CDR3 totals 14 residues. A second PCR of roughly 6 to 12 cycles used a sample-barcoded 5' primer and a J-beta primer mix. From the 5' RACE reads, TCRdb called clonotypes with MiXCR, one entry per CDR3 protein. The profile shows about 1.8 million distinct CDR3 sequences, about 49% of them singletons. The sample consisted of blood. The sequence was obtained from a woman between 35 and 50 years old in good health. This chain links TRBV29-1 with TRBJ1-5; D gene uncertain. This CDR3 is CSVRPAGLGQPQHF. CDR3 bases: TGCAGCGTCAGACCGGCAGGATTAGGTCAGCCCCAGCATTTT.